The 26 T cell receptor beta chains given below trace back to one sample, sequenced in a study of cytomegalovirus exposure and HLA in healthy donors. It was with 60 Vbeta and 13 Jbeta primers that the PCR ran. The table came from immunoSEQ multiplex PCR; TCRdb's copy has only in-frame clones and leaves some out. The table has about 200,000 clones, roughly four fifths seen once. Sequenced sample: PBMCs. The receptors were sampled from a woman younger than 30 in good health and CMV-seronegative.

This sequence joins TRBV5-5 and TRBJ2-5; TRBD2 is a possible D gene (6 bases). CDR1 is SGHKS, CDR2 YYEKEE, per germline (reference sequence). Trimming took 3 bases from V and 5 from J, leaving 11 bases between them. The CDR3 consists of 13 residues. The CDR3 sequence is CASSSFGGETQYF. Written as DNA, the CDR3 is TGTGCCAGCAGCTCATTTGGAGGGGAGACCCAGTACTTC.

This clone was seen more than once but under ten times. This sequence joins TRBV29-1 and TRBJ1-2; 9 bases agree with TRBD1. The V gene's germline CDR1 is SQVTM and CDR2 ANQGSEA. The CDR3 is 14 amino acids. V gave up 5 bases and J gave up 7 bases; unmatched junction bases: 11. The CDR3 bases are TGCAGCGTTCGTGTACAGGGGGCGGAGGGTGGCTACACCTTC. It translates to CSVRVQGAEGGYTF. The variable domain in full, with the rest retrieved from reference TRBV29-1 and TRBJ1-2, is SAVISQKPSRDICQRGTSLTIQCQVDSQVTMMFWYRQQPGQSLTLIATANQGSEATYESGFVIDKFPISRPNLTFSTLTVSNMSPEDSSIYLCSVRVQGAEGGYTFGSGTRLTVV.

The V gene is TRBV28, the J gene TRBJ2-1, with 8 bases that match TRBD1. V shed 2 bases and J 0 bases; nucleotides not matched to a gene: 0. The length of the CDR3 is 15 residues. The germline gives CDR1 MDHEN, CDR2 SYDVKM. Here the CDR3 DNA reads TGTGCCAGCAGTTTAGACAGGGGCTCCTACAATGAGCAGTTCTTC. This encodes CASSLDRGSYNEQFF.

The rearrangement uses TRBV6-1 and TRBJ2-3; 7 bases align to TRBD1. There are 17 residues in the CDR3. CDR1 MNHNS and CDR2 SASEGT come from the germline V gene. The J segment lost 1 base and the V segment lost 2 bases, leaving 9 bases of the junction unmatched. The CDR3 here is CASSERDSLLRTDTQYF. The CDR3 coding sequence is TGTGCCAGCAGTGAACGGGACAGCCTCCTTCGCACAGATACGCAGTATTTT.

The chain is built from TRBV11-2 and TRBJ2-7; D possibly corresponds to TRBD1 (5 bases). In germline, CDR1 is SGHAT, CDR2 FQNNGV. Deletions cut 5 bases from V and 5 bases from J, with 13 bases between. This CDR3 region has 13 residues. CDR3 bases: TGTGCCAGCAGCCAAAGCCGACAGCACGAGCAGTACGTC. Amino acids: CASSQSRQHEQYV.

V gene TRBV11-2 combines with J gene TRBJ2-3, with TRBD1 as a possible D gene (7 bases). The V and J ends lost 10 bases and 4 bases respectively, with 15 bases between them. The CDR3 covers 13 residues. Germline CDR1 is SGHAT and CDR2 is FQNNGV. CDR3 DNA sequence: TGTGCCACCGAGGAGGGGGCTGCAGATACGCAGTATTTT. Encoded protein: CATEEGAADTQYF.

The chain joins TRBV28 to TRBJ2-5; 9 bases agree with TRBD1. V was clipped by 2 bases and J by 0 bases; unmatched bases: 4. CDR3 length equals 16 residues. The V gene's germline CDR1 is MDHEN and CDR2 SYDVKM. Here the CDR3 reads CASSLGGQGYQETQYF. CDR3 DNA: TGTGCCAGCAGTTTAGGAGGACAGGGGTACCAAGAGACCCAGTACTTC.

The rearrangement joins TRBV27 to TRBJ1-1, with 8 bases aligning to TRBD1. The CDR3 has 15 residues. V lost 4 bases and J lost 10; bases outside the gene matches: 14. Per the germline V gene, CDR1 is MNHEY and CDR2 is SMNVEV (reference sequence). CDR3 nucleotide sequence: TGTGCCAGCAGTTCGAATACAGACAGGGGAATGGGAGCTTTCTTT. Encoded protein: CASSSNTDRGMGAFF.

V usage is TRBV7-9 and J usage is TRBJ2-2; the D gene is possibly TRBD1 (7 bases). Germline CDR1 and CDR2: SEHNR and FQNEAQ (reference sequence). The ends were cut back, 3 bases at V and 4 bases at J, with 12 bases in the middle. This CDR3 comprises 15 residues. Here the CDR3 reads CASSFRQGGTGELFF. The CDR3, as DNA: TGTGCCAGCAGCTTCCGTCAGGGGGGCACCGGGGAGCTGTTTTTT.

The chain has TRBV6-5 and TRBJ2-3; D may be TRBD2 (6 bases). Trimming cost V 2 bases and J 0 bases, with 12 bases left between them. The germline V gene has CDR1 MNHEY and CDR2 SVGAGI. This CDR3 has 16 amino acids. The CDR3 region is CASSYGLASSTDTQYF. The CDR3 DNA reads TGTGCCAGCAGTTACGGCCTAGCGTCAAGCACAGATACGCAGTATTTT.

The V call is TRBV29-1, the J call TRBJ2-1, with 10 bases identical to TRBD2. This CDR3 is built from 13 residues. V trimming: 5 bases; J trimming: 6 bases; junction bases outside the gene matches: 4. Germline V gene data show CDR1 as SQVTM and CDR2 as ANQGSEA. The CDR3 protein is CSVPGLAINEQFF. The CDR3 DNA follows: TGCAGCGTTCCGGGACTAGCGATCAATGAGCAGTTCTTC.

A single count supports this clone. The chain has TRBV6-5 and TRBJ2-5; D gene uncertain. The J call may be in error: the DNA end matches TRBJ2-7 better. CDR1 and CDR2 from the germline V gene are MNHEY and SVGAGI. This CDR3 is 13 amino acids long. The DNA for the CDR3 is TGTGCCAGCAGTTACTCGGTCTCCTACGAGCAGTACTTC. This sequence encodes CASSYSVSYEQYF.

The chain couples TRBV2 to TRBJ2-1; TRBD1 aligns across 9 bases. V lost 3 bases, J lost 6 bases, and 12 bases stayed unmatched. Germline loops: CDR1 SNHLY, CDR2 FYNNEI. The CDR3 is made up of 17 amino acids. The CDR3 sequence: CASSEFFAGQGTNEQFF. DNA for the CDR3: TGTGCCAGCAGTGAGTTTTTTGCGGGACAGGGTACCAATGAGCAGTTCTTC.

The chain uses TRBV10-3 and TRBJ1-2; 7 bases match TRBD1. Looked up from germline, CDR1 is ENHRY and CDR2 is SYGVKD. Trimming at V came to 10 bases and at J to 4 bases, leaving 6 bases not matched to a gene. The CDR3 contains 12 residues. This chain's CDR3 is CATFGQAYGYTF. The CDR3 bases are TGTGCCACCTTCGGACAGGCCTATGGCTACACCTTC.

This sequence joins TRBV28 and TRBJ1-1; D remains ambiguous. Trimming took off 7 bases at V and 0 bases at J, with 18 bases between the two ends. Germline loops: CDR1 MDHEN, CDR2 SYDVKM. The CDR3 sequence is 16 residues long. This chain's CDR3 is CASTTFPFNMNTEAFF. DNA of the CDR3: TGTGCCAGCACCACCTTCCCATTCAACATGAACACTGAAGCTTTCTTT. The whole variable domain, filled in from reference TRBV28 and TRBJ1-1, reads DVKVTQSSRYLVKRTGEKVFLECVQDMDHENMFWYRQDPGLGLRLIYFSYDVKMKEKGDIPEGYSVSREKKERFSLILESASTNQTSMYLCASTTFPFNMNTEAFFGQGTRLTVV.

Only a few counts were recorded for this clone. The CDR3 protein is CASSQGGRTDTQYF. For the CDR3, the DNA is TGCGCCAGCAGCCAAGGTGGCAGAACAGATACGCAGTATTTT. The chain joins TRBV4-3 to TRBJ2-3; D not resolved. V gave up 1 base and J gave up 3 bases, with 8 bases separating them. This CDR3 is built from 14 residues. Looked up from germline, CDR1 is LGHNA and CDR2 is YSLEER.

The chain is built from TRBV5-6 and TRBJ2-3; 10 bases match TRBD2. Germline CDR1 reads SGHDT; CDR2 reads YYEEEE. V lost 4 bases, J lost 4 bases, and 9 bases stayed unmatched. This CDR3 region has 16 residues. The CDR3 nucleotides read TGTGCCAGCAGCCTAGAACTAGCGGGAATCGCAGATACGCAGTATTTT. It specifies CASSLELAGIADTQYF.

V usage is TRBV28 and J usage is TRBJ2-7; possible D gene TRBD2, 6 bases. CDR1 MDHEN and CDR2 SYDVKM come from the germline V gene. The CDR3 runs to 15 residues. V lost 4 bases, J lost 7 bases, and 20 bases lay in between. CDR3 region: CASSSGATLAWEQYF. CDR3 bases: TGTGCCAGCAGTTCCGGGGCCACCCTAGCGTGGGAGCAGTACTTC.

This clone was observed once. The CDR3 nucleotides read TGTGCCAGCAGCTCTACAGGGGTAGGTCCTTACGAGCAGTACTTC. Translating it yields CASSSTGVGPYEQYF. This chain connects TRBV7-9 to TRBJ2-7, with TRBD1 matching 7 bases. CDR3 length: 15 amino acids. J was trimmed by 4 bases and V by 4 bases; bases with no gene match: 10. CDR1 SEHNR and CDR2 FQNEAQ come from the germline V gene (reference sequence).

The chain couples TRBV7-2 to TRBJ2-7, with D possibly TRBD2 on 6 matching bases. The CDR3 runs to 16 residues. The ends were cut back, 1 base at V and 0 bases at J, with 13 bases in the middle. Germline CDR1 and CDR2: SGHTA and FQGNSA. CDR3 loop: CASSLGAGGYSYEQYF. The CDR3 DNA reads TGTGCCAGCAGCTTAGGGGCTGGGGGGTACTCCTACGAGCAGTACTTC.

The chain joins TRBV4-2 to TRBJ1-2, with unresolved D. The CDR3 is made up of 14 amino acids. Germline assignment: CDR1 LGHNA and CDR2 YNFKEQ. Between the trimmed V and J ends, which lost 5 bases and 4 bases, there was a span of 14 bases. The CDR3 DNA reads TGTGCCAGCAGCTTGACGGGAGAGGGCTATGGCTACACCTTC. Its translation: CASSLTGEGYGYTF.

This chain uses TRBV28 with TRBJ2-7; TRBD1 aligns across 8 bases. V dropped 5 bases and J dropped 5; count of bases not matched to a gene: 14. Germline assignment: CDR1 MDHEN and CDR2 SYDVKM. The CDR3 consists of 16 residues. The CDR3 here is CASSRAVRQGAHEQYF. In DNA, the CDR3 is TGTGCCAGCAGTCGGGCCGTTCGCCAGGGGGCCCACGAGCAGTACTTC.

The chain links TRBV19 to TRBJ1-1; D is unclear. Germline lookup yields CDR1 LNHDA and CDR2 SQIVND (reference sequence). The CDR3 has 16 residues. Trimming took off 7 bases at V and 2 bases at J, with 20 bases between the two ends. CDR3 protein: CASTPGSPYLNTEAFF. DNA for the CDR3: TGTGCCAGTACTCCGGGGTCTCCATATTTAAACACTGAAGCTTTCTTT.

The CDR3 nucleotides read TGTGCCAGCAGCGAGGGGGCAGGGGTCGGGGAACCCCAGCATTTT. As protein: CASSEGAGVGEPQHF. The chain has TRBV9 and TRBJ1-5, with 7 bases identical to TRBD1. The CDR3 extends over 15 amino acids. Per the germline V gene, CDR1 is SGDLS and CDR2 is YYNGEE. Trimming removed 3 bases from V and 10 bases from J; junction bases left unmatched: 13.

Concerning this clone: One end of the junction varies from germline; a read error may be responsible. V gene TRBV7-9 combines with J gene TRBJ2-7; D may be TRBD2 (7 bases). Germline loops: CDR1 SEHNR, CDR2 FQNEAQ (reference sequence). The CDR3 sequence is 15 residues long. Written as DNA, the CDR3 is TGTTCCAGCAGCTTAGTCGGGGGAGGGGGTTACGAGCAGTACTTC. Protein sequence: CSSSLVGGGGYEQYF.

The chain couples TRBV28 to TRBJ1-4; D may be TRBD1 (5 bases). CDR1 is MDHEN, CDR2 SYDVKM, per germline. The CDR3 is made up of 15 amino acids. The V and J ends lost 6 bases and 6 bases respectively, with 17 bases between them. CDR3 sequence (DNA): TGTGCCAGCAGCGTAGCGGGGCCCGGCGATGAAAAACTGTTTTTT. This gives the protein CASSVAGPGDEKLFF.